These 20 T cell receptor beta chains originate from one sample sequenced in a study of T cells in Graves' hyperthyroidism and ophthalmopathy. From RNA transcripts, TCR beta CDR3 regions were amplified. Researchers ran a first-round RT-PCR on the TCR CDR3 using the HTBI primer set. Using its own MiXCR run on the multiplex PCR reads, TCRdb lists one record per CDR3 protein. The data show some 720,000 distinct CDR3 sequences, roughly 15% seen once. The source material was blood. These receptors were collected from a man younger than 35 with Graves' hyperthyroidism.

This clonotype was seen repeatedly, ten times or more. The V call is TRBV11-1, the J call TRBJ2-7; TRBD1 is a possible D gene (6 bases). Germline-derived CDR1 and CDR2 are SGHAT and FQDESV (reference sequence). The V end lost 5 bases, the J end lost 4 bases, and 15 bases lay between the germline ends. The CDR3 covers 14 residues. CDR3 DNA sequence: TGTGCCAGCAGCCAAACCGGGACACTATACGAGCAGTACTTC. This gives the protein CASSQTGTLYEQYF. The full variable domain, completed using reference TRBV11-1 and TRBJ2-7, is EAEVAQSPRYKITEKSQAVAFWCDPISGHATLYWYRQILGQGPELLVQFQDESVVDDSQLPKDRFSAERLKGVDSTLKIQPAELGDSAMYLCASSQTGTLYEQYFGPGTRLTVT.

This clonotype came up many times. V usage is TRBV12-3 or TRBV12-4 and J usage is TRBJ1-2, with D possibly matching TRBD1 (6 bases). Trimming stripped 7 bases from V and 6 bases from J, with 18 bases between. The CDR3 spans 14 residues. As DNA, the CDR3 is TGTGCCAGCACCCCGGCTAAGGGGGGCGATGGCTACACCTTC. Its translation: CASTPAKGGDGYTF.

V and J are TRBV6-2 or TRBV6-3 and TRBJ2-7; D is unclear. Trimming removed 7 bases at V and 7 bases at J, with 17 bases between. Germline loops: CDR1 MNHEY, CDR2 SVGEGT. The CDR3 extends over 13 amino acids. The CDR3 nucleotides are TGTGCCAGCACCCGAACGGGCCCGAGGGAGCAGTACTTC. Amino acid sequence: CASTRTGPREQYF.

This clonotype was counted many times. The genes are TRBV2 and TRBJ2-7; TRBD2 aligns across 9 bases. Germline CDR1 SNHLY, CDR2 FYNNEI. The CDR3 has 14 residues. V shed 8 bases, J shed 4 bases, and the junction held 9 bases outside the gene matches. CDR3 loop: CASLSTSGRYEQYF. CDR3 nucleotide sequence: TGTGCCAGCCTGTCCACGAGCGGGAGGTACGAGCAGTACTTC.

This chain links TRBV20-1 with TRBJ2-7, with D hard to call. CDR3 length: 13 residues. V was shortened by 2 bases and J by 4 bases, with 12 bases between the two germline ends. Germline loops: CDR1 DFQATT, CDR2 SNEGSKA (reference sequence). The CDR3 bases are TGCAGTGCTAGAAGCCCAGACTGGTACGAGCAGTACTTC. It specifies CSARSPDWYEQYF.

This clonotype has only a few counts. Lacking the conserved final phenylalanine or tryptophan, this CDR3 likely reflects a read error. This sequence joins TRBV5-1 and TRBJ1-1; tentatively, D is TRBD1 (6 bases). CDR1 and CDR2 from the germline V gene are SGHRS and YFSETQ. Trimming shortened V by 6 bases and J by 3 bases, and 12 bases separated the two germline ends. This CDR3 has 13 residues. The CDR3 DNA sequence: TGCGCCAGCAAACAGGGCGTGGACACTGAAGCTTTCTTA. Its protein product is CASKQGVDTEAFL.

The sample holds many counts of this clonotype. This CDR3 reads CASSVDSIWNGYTF. The CDR3 region has the DNA TGTGCCAGCAGCGTAGACTCCATTTGGAATGGCTACACCTTC. The chain uses TRBV9 and TRBJ1-2; D is undetermined. Germline CDR1 and CDR2: SGDLS and YYNGEE. Trimming removed 0 bases at V and 6 bases at J, with 12 bases between. The length of the CDR3 is 14 residues.

This clonotype was found many times. The gene calls are TRBV6-6 and TRBJ2-7; TRBD1 agrees at 10 bases. The CDR3 length is 15 residues. V dropped 3 bases and J dropped 5; count of bases not matched to a gene: 7. Germline V lookup: CDR1 MNHNY, CDR2 SVGAGI (reference sequence). The CDR3 DNA reads as TGTGCCAGCAGTTATTCCGGGACAGGGGTCGACGAGCAGTACTTC. This gives the protein CASSYSGTGVDEQYF.

There are many counts of this clonotype. A junction boundary mismatches the germline segment, possibly from a read error. The chain links TRBV12-3 or TRBV12-4 to TRBJ2-3, with 9 bases lining up with TRBD2. This CDR3 comprises 15 residues. The CDR3 loop is CASSLAGANTDTQYF. For the CDR3, the DNA is TGTGCCAGCAGCTTAGCGGGAGCGAACACAGATACGCAGTATTTT.

This chain links TRBV6-2 or TRBV6-3 with TRBJ1-1; weak D call: TRBD1 (6 bases). The V end lost 5 bases, the J end lost 3 bases, and 16 bases lay between the germline ends. Germline assignment: CDR1 MNHEY and CDR2 SVGEGT. The CDR3 is made up of 15 amino acids. In DNA form, the CDR3 reads TGTGCCAGCAGTCCGACCGAGGGGGGAGACACTGAAGCTTTCTTT. Translating gives CASSPTEGGDTEAFF.

The chain recombines TRBV7-2 with TRBJ2-7, with 7 bases identical to TRBD2. With 2 bases clipped from V and 3 bases from J, the junction kept 4 bases outside the gene matches. Germline lookup yields CDR1 SGHTA and CDR2 FQGNSA. The CDR3 consists of 14 residues. The CDR3 DNA reads TGTGCCAGCAGCTTAAAGGGACTAAACTACGAGCAGTACTTC. This encodes CASSLKGLNYEQYF.

This clonotype was recorded a few times. This chain connects TRBV6-2 or TRBV6-3 to TRBJ2-1; the D is unclear. Between the trimmed V and J ends, which lost 5 bases and 10 bases, there was a span of 9 bases. The CDR3 has 11 residues. In germline, CDR1 is MNHEY, CDR2 SVGEGT. Here the CDR3 reads CASSKYEEQFF. The CDR3 DNA reads as TGTGCCAGCAGTAAATATGAGGAGCAGTTCTTC.

This clonotype was counted at least ten times. J is TRBJ2-1 and V is TRBV2, with D uncertain. Germline loops: CDR1 SNHLY, CDR2 FYNNEI. This CDR3 contains 15 residues. Trimming cost V 6 bases and J 0 bases, with 12 bases left between them. In DNA form, the CDR3 reads TGTGCCAGCAGAGAGACTCCTAACTCCTACAATGAGCAGTTCTTC. Translation gives CASRETPNSYNEQFF.

This chain uses TRBV4-1 with TRBJ2-7; 7 bases match TRBD2. J was trimmed by 2 bases and V by 1 base; bases with no gene match: 14. Germline loops: CDR1 MGHRA, CDR2 YSYEKL. The CDR3 loop spans 18 amino acids. DNA for the CDR3: TGCGCCAGCAGCCAAGTCGCTCGGGTAACTAGCGCAGCCTACGAGCAGTACTTC. This codes for CASSQVARVTSAAYEQYF.

This chain connects TRBV24-1 to TRBJ2-1; D possibly uses TRBD1 or TRBD2 (7 bases each). Germline V gene data show CDR1 as KGHDR and CDR2 as SFDVKD. The CDR3 is 16 residues long. Trimming stripped 4 bases from V and 5 bases from J, with 17 bases between. This chain's CDR3 is CATSDQQGRDHNEQFF. In DNA, the CDR3 is TGTGCCACCAGTGACCAACAGGGGAGGGACCACAATGAGCAGTTCTTC.

In this sample, this clonotype turned up many times. J is TRBJ2-3 and V is TRBV28; the D is unclear. Germline V gene sequence: CDR1 MDHEN, CDR2 SYDVKM. Trimming cost V 10 bases and J 0 bases, with 14 bases left between them. The CDR3 spans 14 residues. In nucleotides, the CDR3 is TGTGCCACCGACCCGACGCTTAGCACAGATACGCAGTATTTT. Translated: CATDPTLSTDTQYF.

This clonotype was counted many times. This sequence joins TRBV7-2 and TRBJ2-7, with 8 bases identical to TRBD2. Germline V gene data show CDR1 as SGHTA and CDR2 as FQGNSA. The CDR3 is 14 residues long. The ends lost 1 base at V and 5 bases at J; junction bases unmatched: 4. CDR3 residues: CASSLGGRRDEQYF. The CDR3 DNA reads TGTGCCAGCAGCTTAGGCGGGAGGAGGGACGAGCAGTACTTC.

V gene TRBV15 combines with J gene TRBJ1-2; perhaps TRBD1 as D (6 bases). The length of the CDR3 is 15 residues. Germline V gives CDR1 LNHNV, CDR2 YYDKDF (reference sequence). V gave up 4 bases and J gave up 5 bases, with 17 bases separating them. The CDR3 DNA reads TGTGCCACCAGCAAAGCGACGGGGGGCGGTTATGGCTACACCTTC. Amino acid sequence: CATSKATGGGYGYTF.

The chain combines TRBV19 with TRBJ2-6; TRBD1 aligns across 7 bases. This CDR3 spans 17 amino acids. Germline V lookup: CDR1 LNHDA, CDR2 SQIVND (reference sequence). Trimming took 3 bases from V and 1 from J; bases not matched to a gene: 6. CDR3 amino acids: CASSIDRDQSGANVLTF. The CDR3 DNA sequence: TGTGCCAGTAGTATCGACAGGGACCAATCTGGGGCCAACGTCCTGACTTTC. Full variable domain (rest looked up from reference TRBV19 and TRBJ2-6): DGGITQSPKYLFRKEGQNVTLSCEQNLNHDAMYWYRQDPGQGLRLIYYSQIVNDFQKGDIAEGYSVSREKKESFPLTVTSAQKNPTAFYLCASSIDRDQSGANVLTFGAGSRLTVL.

This clonotype was counted at least ten times. The rearrangement links TRBV28 to TRBJ1-1; maybe TRBD1 (5 bases). V lost 5 bases and J 4 bases, leaving 14 bases between the germline ends. The CDR3 sequence is 14 residues long. Germline V CDR1 and CDR2: MDHEN, SYDVKM. CDR3 in amino acids: CASSPLEGFTEAFF. The DNA for the CDR3 is TGTGCCAGCAGTCCCTTGGAGGGGTTCACTGAAGCTTTCTTT.